The table lists the clone carrying this TCR beta chain with a count of one. What it binds is unknown. V lost 4 bases and J lost 5, with 11 bases in between. The CDR3 runs 13 residues. Germline values: CDR1 KGHSH, CDR2 LQKENI. These data belong to a study of cytomegalovirus exposure and HLA in healthy donors. The overall study: The roughly 110 validation repertoires were reported in a later analysis to have been generated on the same platform as the roughly 720 first-cohort repertoires. Whole-study results and caveats: According to reports, the classifier identified cytomegalovirus status with high specificity and sensitivity.

Assay: immunoSEQ multiplex PCR; the TCRdb copy retains only in-frame clones and omits some. This table has 150,000 to 200,000 clones, roughly 80% appearing once. This TCR was sampled from a man aged 25-45 years in good health and CMV-seropositive. The chain uses TRBV18 and TRBJ1-2; D is unresolved. The sample was PBMCs. The CDR3 DNA reads TGTGCCAGCTCACAGATAGACATTTATGGCTACACCTTC. It is translated as CASSQIDIYGYTF.